This paragraph reports one T cell receptor beta chain. Its antigen is unidentified. The PCR ran on 60 Vbeta and 13 Jbeta primers. The data were produced by immunoSEQ multiplex PCR, yet TCRdb's version contains in-frame clones alone and is incomplete. The sample holds around 100,000 clones, 74% seen once. Losses at the gene ends were 1 base for V and 1 base for J; bases not matched to a gene: 4. The germline CDR1 and CDR2 sequences are SGHTA and FQGNSA. The CDR3 is 17 residues long. This sample was taken from a study of cytomegalovirus exposure and HLA in healthy donors. Study conclusions and caveats: Many donors carried some public TCRs, although rarity characterized most TCR sequences. Analyses of presence/absence relied on an assumption of roughly uniform sequencing depth across donors.

This TCR came from a man aged 50-60 years in good health and CMV-seropositive. Sequencing was performed on PBMCs. The J gene is TRBJ2-2, the V gene TRBV7-2; 9 bases line up with TRBD1. The CDR3 here is CASSLEGTGWNTGELFF. The CDR3 DNA reads TGTGCCAGCAGCTTAGAAGGGACAGGGTGGAACACCGGGGAGCTGTTTTTT. Full variable domain (remainder filled in from reference TRBV7-2 and TRBJ2-2): GAGVSQSPSNKVTEKGKDVELRCDPISGHTALYWYRQSLGQGLEFLIYFQGNSAPDKSGLPSDRFSAERTGGSVSTLTIQRTQQEDSAVYLCASSLEGTGWNTGELFFGEGSRLTVL.